The 9 T cell receptor beta chains listed next were all sequenced from one sample in a study of blood T cell repertoires in COVID-19. Profiling relied on immunoSEQ multiplex PCR, and the TCRdb table lists in-frame clones only, not all of them. Among under 100,000 clones listed, about four fifths were seen once. The specimen was peripheral blood. These TCRs come from a woman at least 80 years old with active or convalescent COVID-19.

A few counts support this clone. The chain has TRBV19 and TRBJ1-1; D may be TRBD1 (5 bases). CDR3 length equals 16 residues. The ends were cut back, 11 bases at V and 3 bases at J, with 25 bases in the middle. CDR1 is LNHDA and CDR2 is SQIVND in the germline V gene (reference sequence). The CDR3 region is CACSQKVDGTDTEAFF. In DNA form, the CDR3 reads TGTGCCTGCTCCCAAAAGGTCGACGGGACTGACACTGAAGCTTTCTTT.

This chain connects TRBV9 to TRBJ1-6; a weak D match, TRBD1 (6 bases). V lost 0 bases, J lost 6 bases, and 10 bases lay in between. This CDR3 contains 15 residues. Germline V gene data show CDR1 as SGDLS and CDR2 as YYNGEE. CDR3 in amino acids: CASSVDPDSNSPLHF. The CDR3 DNA reads TGTGCCAGCAGCGTAGACCCGGACAGTAATTCACCCCTCCACTTT. Supplemented by reference TRBV9 and TRBJ1-6, the full variable domain reads DSGVTQTPKHLITATGQRVTLRCSPRSGDLSVYWYQQSLDQGLQFLIQYYNGEERAKGNILERFSAQQFPDLHSELNLSSLELGDSALYFCASSVDPDSNSPLHFGNGTRLTVT.

In its sample, this clone was seen once. This chain links TRBV7-9 with TRBJ1-3; 7 bases match TRBD1. The CDR3 covers 13 residues. Germline CDR1 and CDR2: SEHNR and FQNEAQ (reference sequence). Trimming removed 5 bases from V and 7 bases from J; junction bases left unmatched: 5. The CDR3 protein is CASSLTGSNTIYF. DNA of the CDR3: TGTGCCAGCAGCCTGACAGGGTCGAACACCATATATTTT.

This rearrangement joins TRBV7-2 to TRBJ2-7; TRBD1 matches at 7 bases. Germline V CDR1 and CDR2: SGHTA, FQGNSA. The CDR3 is 13 amino acids. V lost 1 base, J lost 3 bases, and 0 bases stayed unmatched. CDR3 sequence reads: CASSLDRGYEQYF. CDR3 coding DNA: TGTGCCAGCAGCTTAGACAGGGGCTACGAGCAGTACTTC. Full variable domain (remainder filled in from reference TRBV7-2 and TRBJ2-7): GAGVSQSPSNKVTEKGKDVELRCDPISGHTALYWYRQSLGQGLEFLIYFQGNSAPDKSGLPSDRFSAERTGGSVSTLTIQRTQQEDSAVYLCASSLDRGYEQYFGPGTRLTVT.

The chain is built from TRBV6-5 and TRBJ2-7, with 7 positions matching TRBD2. The CDR3 covers 14 residues. Germline V gene sequence: CDR1 MNHEY, CDR2 SVGAGI. Trimming at V came to 5 bases and at J to 6 bases, leaving 10 bases not matched to a gene. Here the CDR3 DNA reads TGTGCCAGCAGTACACCGGTGGGGGGGGGCGAGCAGTACTTC. Its protein product is CASSTPVGGGEQYF.

The chain carries TRBV3-1 (or the pseudogene TRBV3-2) and TRBJ1-4; D unresolved. V was pared by 4 bases and J by 4 bases, with 7 bases between. This CDR3 comprises 13 residues. Germline values: CDR1 LGHDT, CDR2 YNNKEL (reference sequence). In DNA, the CDR3 is TGTGCCAGCAGCCCCCCTTATAATGAAAAACTGTTTTTT. This sequence encodes CASSPPYNEKLFF.

This clone occurred many times. The chain has TRBV7-9 and TRBJ1-5; D may be TRBD1 (6 bases). Germline V gene sequence: CDR1 SEHNR, CDR2 FQNEAQ (reference sequence). CDR3 length: 16 residues. V was cut by 2 bases and J by 4 bases, with 15 bases left in between. CDR3 in DNA: TGTGCCAGCAGCTTATCTGTACAGGGTGGGAATCAGCCCCAGCATTTT. Translation: CASSLSVQGGNQPQHF.

The table lists this clone with a count of one. The chain recombines TRBV2 with TRBJ1-1, with D perhaps matching TRBD1 (5 bases). There are 13 residues in the CDR3. V was shortened by 5 bases and J by 5 bases, with 12 bases between the two germline ends. Per germline, CDR1 SNHLY and CDR2 FYNNEI. CDR3 loop: CASSLGGKTEAFF. The DNA of the CDR3 is TGTGCCAGCAGTCTGGGGGGAAAGACTGAAGCTTTCTTT.

A word on this clone: The junction and the germline gene differ at one end; a read error may be behind it. The chain recombines TRBV7-2 with TRBJ2-4; 8 nucleotides agree with TRBD2. CDR1 is SGHTA, CDR2 FQGNSA, per germline. The CDR3 totals 16 residues. In DNA form, the CDR3 reads TGTGCCAGCAGCTTAGGGAGCGGGGGAGCCGAAAACATTCAGTACTTC. It codes for CASSLGSGGAENIQYF.